The 4 T cell receptor beta chains in this list originate from one sample, sequenced in a study of blood T cell repertoires in COVID-19. The repertoire was sequenced with immunoSEQ multiplex PCR; TCRdb's copy has only in-frame clones and lacks some. The data contain 300,000 to 450,000 clones, around 85% of them singletons. Sequencing used peripheral blood. The receptors were sampled from a woman in her late teens or twenties with acute or convalescent COVID-19.

The CDR3 bases are TGTGCCAGCACCCGTCTCAATGAGCAGTTCTTC. It encodes CASTRLNEQFF. This sequence joins TRBV6-5 and TRBJ2-1; no reliable D call. The ends were cut back, 7 bases at V and 6 bases at J, with 7 bases in the middle. From germline, CDR1 is MNHEY and CDR2 SVGAGI. The CDR3 is made up of 11 amino acids.

V and J are TRBV2 and TRBJ2-7; 8 bases agree with TRBD1. The CDR3 is 15 residues long. In germline, CDR1 is SNHLY, CDR2 FYNNEI. After removal of 9 bases from V and 0 bases from J, the junction contained 10 bases not matched to a gene. This chain's CDR3 is CASGPQGASSYEQYF. CDR3 sequence (DNA): TGTGCCAGTGGGCCGCAGGGGGCAAGCTCCTACGAGCAGTACTTC.

The rearrangement joins TRBV15 to TRBJ2-1, with 8 bases that match TRBD2. Per the germline V gene, CDR1 is LNHNV and CDR2 is YYDKDF (reference sequence). V trimming: 3 bases; J trimming: 7 bases; junction bases outside the gene matches: 8. This CDR3 spans 15 amino acids. CDR3 residues: CATSSRLAPENEQFF. The CDR3 DNA reads TGTGCCACCAGCAGCAGACTAGCGCCAGAGAATGAGCAGTTCTTC.

The chain carries TRBV6-2 or TRBV6-3 and TRBJ2-1; D is possibly TRBD2 (6 bases). Germline V gene data show CDR1 as MNHEY and CDR2 as SVGEGT. This CDR3 comprises 14 residues. The V gene lost 6 bases and the J gene lost 6 bases, with 15 bases spanning the gap. CDR3 region: CASSHLTSFNEQFF. CDR3 nucleotide sequence: TGTGCCAGCAGCCACCTCACTAGCTTCAATGAGCAGTTCTTC.